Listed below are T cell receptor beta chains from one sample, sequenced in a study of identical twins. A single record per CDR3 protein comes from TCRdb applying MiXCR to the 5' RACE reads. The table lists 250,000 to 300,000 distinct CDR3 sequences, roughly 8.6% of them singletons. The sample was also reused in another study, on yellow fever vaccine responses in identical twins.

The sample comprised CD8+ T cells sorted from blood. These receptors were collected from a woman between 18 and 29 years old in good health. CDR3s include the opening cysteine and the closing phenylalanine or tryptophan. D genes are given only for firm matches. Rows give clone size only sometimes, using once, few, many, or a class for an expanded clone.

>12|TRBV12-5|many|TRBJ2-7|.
CASGPDWYEQYF
TGTGCTAGTGGTCCTGACTGGTACGAGCAGTACTTC
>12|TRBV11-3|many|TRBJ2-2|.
CASSTTLGELFF
TGTGCCAGCAGCACCACCCTCGGGGAGCTGTTTTTT
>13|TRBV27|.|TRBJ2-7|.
CASSHDGTDEQYF
TGTGCCAGCAGTCACGACGGTACCGACGAGCAGTACTTC
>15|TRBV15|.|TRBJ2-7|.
CATSRVGRFSYEQYF
TGTGCCACCAGCAGAGTAGGAAGATTTTCCTACGAGCAGTACTTC
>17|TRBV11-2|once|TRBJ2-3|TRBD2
CASSFEISGLSTDTQYF
TGTGCCAGCAGCTTCGAAATTAGCGGGCTTAGCACAGATACGCAGTATTTT
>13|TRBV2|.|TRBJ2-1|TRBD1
CAIVDRGLNEQFF
TGTGCCATCGTGGACAGGGGGCTCAATGAGCAGTTCTTC
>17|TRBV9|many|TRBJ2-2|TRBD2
CASSVRTSPPNTGELFF
TGTGCCAGCAGCGTGCGGACTAGCCCTCCGAACACCGGGGAGCTGTTTTTT
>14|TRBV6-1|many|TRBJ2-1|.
CASSNLPYYNEQFF
TGTGCCAGCAGTAATCTACCTTACTACAATGAGCAGTTCTTC
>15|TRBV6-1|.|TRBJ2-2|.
CASRDYRENTGELFF
TGTGCCAGCAGAGATTATAGGGAGAACACCGGGGAGCTGTTTTTT
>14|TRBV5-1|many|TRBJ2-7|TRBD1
CASSLRQGINEQYF
TGCGCCAGCAGCCTTAGACAGGGGATCAACGAGCAGTACTTC
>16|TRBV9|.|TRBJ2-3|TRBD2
CASSVSSGGIGDTQYF
TGTGCCAGCAGCGTGTCTAGCGGAGGGATAGGGGATACGCAGTATTTT
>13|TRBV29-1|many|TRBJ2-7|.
CSVSGQGSREQYF
TGCAGCGTTTCTGGGCAGGGGTCGCGGGAGCAGTACTTC
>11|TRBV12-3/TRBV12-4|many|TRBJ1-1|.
CASSLQNEAFF
TGTGCCAGCAGCCTACAAAATGAAGCTTTCTTT
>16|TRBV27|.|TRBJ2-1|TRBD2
CASSNRRDYTTGEQFF
TGTGCCAGCAGTAACCGCCGGGACTATACTACGGGTGAGCAGTTCTTC
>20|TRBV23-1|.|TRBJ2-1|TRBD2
CASSQSRHARGTIRLGEQFF
TGCGCCAGCAGTCAATCTCGCCACGCCCGAGGGACTATCCGCCTAGGTGAGCAGTTCTTC
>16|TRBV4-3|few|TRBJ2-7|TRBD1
CASSQDRTGVLNEQYF
TGCGCCAGCAGCCAAGATAGGACAGGGGTGCTTAACGAGCAGTACTTC
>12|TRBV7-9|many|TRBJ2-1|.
CASSLGEDEQFF
TGTGCCAGCAGCTTAGGGGAAGATGAGCAGTTCTTC
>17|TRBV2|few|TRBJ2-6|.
CASSEYGHLSGANVLTF
TGTGCCAGCAGTGAATATGGACACCTCTCTGGGGCCAACGTCCTGACTTTC
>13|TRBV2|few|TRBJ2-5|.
CASIVGSQETQYF
TGTGCCAGCATCGTTGGCTCGCAAGAGACCCAGTACTTC
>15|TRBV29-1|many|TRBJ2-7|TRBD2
CSVPGLAGGIYEQYF
TGCAGCGTGCCGGGACTAGCGGGAGGAATCTACGAGCAGTACTTC
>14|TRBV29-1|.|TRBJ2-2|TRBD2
CSGSGGAAAGELFF
TGCAGCGGGAGCGGGGGGGCCGCGGCCGGGGAGCTGTTTTTT
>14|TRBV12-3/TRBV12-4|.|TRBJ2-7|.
CASSFEESGYEQYF
TGTGCCAGCAGTTTTGAGGAGAGCGGCTACGAGCAGTACTTC
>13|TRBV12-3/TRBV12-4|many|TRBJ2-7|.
CASSPNFPPEQYF
TGTGCCAGCAGCCCGAACTTTCCACCCGAGCAGTACTTC
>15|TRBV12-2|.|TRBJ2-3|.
CASRFRQGGEDTQYF
TGTGCAAGTCGCTTCCGACAGGGCGGTGAAGATACGCAGTATTTT
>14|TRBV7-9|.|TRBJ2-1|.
CASSILVEGDEQFF
TGTGCCAGCAGCATACTCGTGGAGGGGGATGAGCAGTTCTTC
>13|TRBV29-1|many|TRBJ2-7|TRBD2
CSVELAGGWEQYF
TGCAGCGTTGAACTAGCGGGGGGTTGGGAGCAGTACTTC
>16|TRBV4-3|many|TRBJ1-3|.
CASSHPRDRSGNTIYF
TGCGCCAGCAGCCATCCACGGGACCGCTCTGGAAACACCATATATTTT
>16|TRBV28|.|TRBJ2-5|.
CASSRPDTAYQETQYF
TGTGCCAGCAGCCGTCCGGACACAGCGTACCAAGAGACCCAGTACTTC
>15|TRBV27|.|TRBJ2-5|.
CASSLRARGQETQYF
TGTGCCAGCAGTTTACGGGCTCGCGGCCAAGAGACCCAGTACTTC
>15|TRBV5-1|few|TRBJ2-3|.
CASSFGQKLTDTQYF
TGCGCCAGCAGCTTTGGACAGAAACTCACAGATACGCAGTATTTT
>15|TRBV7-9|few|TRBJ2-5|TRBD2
CASSEVAGVGATQYF
TGTGCCAGCAGCGAAGTAGCGGGAGTTGGTGCGACCCAGTACTTC
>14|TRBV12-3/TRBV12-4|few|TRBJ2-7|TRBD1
CASSLGTGTGEQYF
TGTGCCAGCAGTTTAGGGACAGGGACCGGAGAGCAGTACTTC
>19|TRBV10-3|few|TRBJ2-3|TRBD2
CAISESTGTSGGSTDTQYF
TGTGCCATCAGTGAGTCGACAGGGACTAGCGGGGGGAGCACAGATACGCAGTATTTT
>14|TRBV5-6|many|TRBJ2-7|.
CASSLGSSSYEQYF
TGTGCCAGCAGCCTAGGATCGAGCTCCTACGAGCAGTACTTC
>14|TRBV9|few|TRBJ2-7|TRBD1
CASSVGDRTHEQYF
TGTGCCAGCAGCGTAGGGGACAGGACCCACGAGCAGTACTTC
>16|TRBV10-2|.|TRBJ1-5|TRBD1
CASSDAGQYSNQPQHF
TGCGCCAGCAGTGACGCGGGACAGTATAGCAATCAGCCCCAGCATTTT
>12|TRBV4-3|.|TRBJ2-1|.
CASSQKRDEQFF
TGCGCCAGCAGCCAAAAGCGGGATGAGCAGTTCTTC
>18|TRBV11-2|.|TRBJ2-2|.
CASSSLPGRAGRTGELFF
TGTGCCAGCAGCTCCCTCCCGGGGCGGGCGGGACGCACCGGGGAGCTGTTTTTT
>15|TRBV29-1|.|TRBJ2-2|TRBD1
CSVEKRQGVKKELFF
TGCAGCGTTGAAAAACGGCAGGGGGTGAAGAAGGAGCTGTTTTTT
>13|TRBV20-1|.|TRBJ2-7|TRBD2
CSTGTSGGTEQYF
TGCAGTACCGGGACTAGCGGGGGCACCGAGCAGTACTTC
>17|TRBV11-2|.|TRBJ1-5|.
CASSLDVARAGREPQHF
TGTGCCAGCAGCTTAGATGTGGCCAGGGCGGGAAGGGAGCCCCAGCATTTT
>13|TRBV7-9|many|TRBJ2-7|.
CASSERTAYEQYF
TGTGCCAGCAGCGAGCGGACGGCCTACGAGCAGTACTTC
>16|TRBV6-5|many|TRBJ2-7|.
CASSSPGSASSYEQYF
TGTGCCAGCAGTTCCCCAGGATCCGCGTCCTCCTACGAGCAGTACTTC